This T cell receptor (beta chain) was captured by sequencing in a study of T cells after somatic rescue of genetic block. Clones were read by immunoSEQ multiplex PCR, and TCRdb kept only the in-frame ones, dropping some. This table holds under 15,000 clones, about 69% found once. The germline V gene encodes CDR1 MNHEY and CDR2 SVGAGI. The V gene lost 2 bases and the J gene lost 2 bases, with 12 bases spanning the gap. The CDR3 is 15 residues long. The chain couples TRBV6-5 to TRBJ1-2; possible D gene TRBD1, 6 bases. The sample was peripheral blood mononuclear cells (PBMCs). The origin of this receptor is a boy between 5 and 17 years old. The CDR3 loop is CASSYSGGANYGYTF. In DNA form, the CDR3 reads TGTGCCAGCAGTTACAGCGGGGGCGCAAACTATGGCTACACCTTC.